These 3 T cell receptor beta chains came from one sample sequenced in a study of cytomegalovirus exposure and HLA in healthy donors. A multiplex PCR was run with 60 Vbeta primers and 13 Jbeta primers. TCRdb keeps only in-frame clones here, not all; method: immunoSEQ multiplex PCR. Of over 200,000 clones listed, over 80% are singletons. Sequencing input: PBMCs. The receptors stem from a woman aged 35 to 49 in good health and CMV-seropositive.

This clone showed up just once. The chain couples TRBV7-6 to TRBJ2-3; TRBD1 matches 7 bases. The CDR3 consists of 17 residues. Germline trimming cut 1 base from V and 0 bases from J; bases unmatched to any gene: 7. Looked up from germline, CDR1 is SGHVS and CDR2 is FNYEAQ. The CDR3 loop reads CASSLGGVRGSTDTQYF. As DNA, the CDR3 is TGTGCCAGCAGCTTAGGGGGCGTCAGGGGGAGCACAGATACGCAGTATTTT.

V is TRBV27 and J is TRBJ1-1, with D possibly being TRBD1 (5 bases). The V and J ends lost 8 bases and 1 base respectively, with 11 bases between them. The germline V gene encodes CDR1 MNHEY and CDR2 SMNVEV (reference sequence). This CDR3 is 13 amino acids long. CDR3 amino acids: CASRQTPNTEAFF. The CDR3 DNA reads TGTGCCAGCCGACAGACGCCGAACACTGAAGCTTTCTTT.

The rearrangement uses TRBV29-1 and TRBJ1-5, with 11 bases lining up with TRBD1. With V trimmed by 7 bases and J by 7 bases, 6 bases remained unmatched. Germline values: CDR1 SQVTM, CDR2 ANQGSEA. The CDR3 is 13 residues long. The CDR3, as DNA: TGCAGCGCCGGACAGGGGGCAGAGCAGCCCCAGCATTTT. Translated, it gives CSAGQGAEQPQHF.